This TCR beta chain comes out of a study of CD8 T cells in ankylosing spondylitis. General study findings and limits: A TCR beta motif made of roughly eight highly homologous variants seemed typical of ankylosing spondylitis blood. Significant enrichment of disease-linked clones was reportedly seen in matched ankylosing spondylitis synovial fluid.

TCRdb passed the 5' RACE reads through MiXCR, listing each CDR3 protein once. The repertoire holds about 840,000 distinct CDR3 sequences, 12% seen once, with less than 0.65% in the top ten. The germline V gene has CDR1 DFQATT and CDR2 SNEGSKA (reference sequence). The CDR3 is 14 residues long. The V segment lost 1 base and the J segment 1 base; nucleotides outside the gene matches: 3. This clonotype was detected ten times or more. Its cognate antigen is unknown. The sample comprised blood, either unsorted or a sorted T cell fraction (not recorded which). The genes are TRBV20-1 and TRBJ2-5; 7 bases align to TRBD2. This receptor was identified in a male donor with ankylosing spondylitis. CDR3 bases: TGCAGTGCTAGAGCTCAGCGGGGCCAAGAGACCCAGTACTTC. This translates into CSARAQRGQETQYF.